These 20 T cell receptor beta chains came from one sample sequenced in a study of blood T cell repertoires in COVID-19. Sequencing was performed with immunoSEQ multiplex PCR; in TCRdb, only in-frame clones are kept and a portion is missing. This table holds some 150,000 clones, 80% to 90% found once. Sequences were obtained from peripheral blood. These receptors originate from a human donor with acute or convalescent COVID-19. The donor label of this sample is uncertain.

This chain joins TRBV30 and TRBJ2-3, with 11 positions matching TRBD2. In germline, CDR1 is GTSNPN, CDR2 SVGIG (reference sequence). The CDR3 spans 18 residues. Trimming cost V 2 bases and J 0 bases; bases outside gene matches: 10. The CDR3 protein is CAWSRTSGGTASTDTQYF. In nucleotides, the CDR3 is TGTGCCTGGAGTAGAACTAGCGGGGGAACGGCTAGCACAGATACGCAGTATTTT.

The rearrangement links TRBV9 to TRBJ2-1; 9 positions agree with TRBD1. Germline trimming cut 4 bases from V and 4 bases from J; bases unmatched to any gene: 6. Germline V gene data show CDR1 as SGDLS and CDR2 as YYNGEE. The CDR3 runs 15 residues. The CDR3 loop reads CASSPRDRAYNEQFF. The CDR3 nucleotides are TGTGCCAGCAGCCCCCGGGACAGGGCATACAATGAGCAGTTCTTC.

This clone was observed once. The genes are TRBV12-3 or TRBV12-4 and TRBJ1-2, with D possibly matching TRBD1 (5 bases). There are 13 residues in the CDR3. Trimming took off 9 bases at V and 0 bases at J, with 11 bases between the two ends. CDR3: CASRDSSNYGYTF. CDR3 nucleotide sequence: TGTGCCAGTCGTGACAGTTCTAACTATGGCTACACCTTC.

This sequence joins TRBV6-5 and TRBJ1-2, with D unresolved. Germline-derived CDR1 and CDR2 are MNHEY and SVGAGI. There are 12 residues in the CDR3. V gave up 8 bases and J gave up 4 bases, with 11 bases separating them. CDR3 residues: CASGPDTYGYTF. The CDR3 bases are TGTGCCAGCGGGCCAGACACCTATGGCTACACCTTC.

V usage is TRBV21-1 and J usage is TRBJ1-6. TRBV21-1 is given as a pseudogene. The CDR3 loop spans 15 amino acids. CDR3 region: CASSKAGDYNSPLHF. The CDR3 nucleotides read TGTGCCAGCAGCAAAGCTGGAGATTATAATTCACCCCTCCACTTT.

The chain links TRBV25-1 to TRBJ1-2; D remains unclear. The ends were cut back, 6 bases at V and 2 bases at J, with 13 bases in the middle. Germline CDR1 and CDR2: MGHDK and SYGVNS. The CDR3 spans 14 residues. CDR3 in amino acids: CASSAGEGNYGYTF. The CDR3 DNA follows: TGTGCCAGCAGCGCCGGGGAGGGCAACTATGGCTACACCTTC.

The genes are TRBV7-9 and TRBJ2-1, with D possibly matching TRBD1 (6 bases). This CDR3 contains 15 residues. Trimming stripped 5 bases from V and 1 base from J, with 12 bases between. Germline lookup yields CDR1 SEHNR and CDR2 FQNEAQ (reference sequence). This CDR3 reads CASSRRQDSYNEQFF. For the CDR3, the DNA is TGTGCCAGCAGCCGTCGACAGGATTCCTACAATGAGCAGTTCTTC. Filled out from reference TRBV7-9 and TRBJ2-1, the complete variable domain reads DTGVSQNPRHKITKRGQNVTFRCDPISEHNRLYWYRQTLGQGPEFLTYFQNEAQLEKSRLLSDRFSAERPKGSFSTLEIQRTEQGDSAMYLCASSRRQDSYNEQFFGPGTRLTVL.

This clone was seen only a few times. Written as DNA, the CDR3 is TGTGCCAGCAGCTACGGGACAACTCAGTTCTTC. Protein product: CASSYGTTQFF. The chain is built from TRBV6-5 and TRBJ2-1, with D perhaps TRBD1 (6 bases). The CDR3 spans 11 residues. Germline V gives CDR1 MNHEY, CDR2 SVGAGI. Trimming pared 6 bases from V and 13 bases from J, leaving 13 bases between.

The CDR3, as DNA: TGTGCCAGCTCCCTAGAGGACACGGACTATGGCTACACCTTC. Its protein product is CASSLEDTDYGYTF. The rearrangement links TRBV9 to TRBJ1-2; a possible D gene is TRBD1 (5 bases). The CDR3 loop spans 14 amino acids. Germline V lookup: CDR1 SGDLS, CDR2 YYNGEE. Trimming stripped 7 bases from V and 3 bases from J, with 16 bases between.

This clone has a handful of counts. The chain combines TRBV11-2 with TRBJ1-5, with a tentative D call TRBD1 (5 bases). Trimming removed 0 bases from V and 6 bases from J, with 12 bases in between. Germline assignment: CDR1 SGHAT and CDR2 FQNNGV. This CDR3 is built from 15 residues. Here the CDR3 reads CASSLDDSPGQPQHF. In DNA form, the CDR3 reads TGTGCCAGCAGCTTAGACGACAGTCCAGGTCAGCCCCAGCATTTT.

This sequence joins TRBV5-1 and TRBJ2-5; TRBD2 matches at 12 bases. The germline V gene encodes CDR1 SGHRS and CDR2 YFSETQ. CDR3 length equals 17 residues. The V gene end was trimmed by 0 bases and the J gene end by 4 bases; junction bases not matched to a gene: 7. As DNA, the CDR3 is TGCGCCAGCAGCTTGGAACTAGCGGGGGGATCAATAGAGACCCAGTACTTC. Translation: CASSLELAGGSIETQYF.

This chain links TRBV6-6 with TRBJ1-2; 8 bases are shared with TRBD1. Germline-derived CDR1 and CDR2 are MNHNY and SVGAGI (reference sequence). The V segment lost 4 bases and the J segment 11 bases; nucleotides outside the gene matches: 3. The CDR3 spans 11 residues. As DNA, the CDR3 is TGTGCCAGCAGTTGGACAGGGAAGTACACCTTC. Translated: CASSWTGKYTF.

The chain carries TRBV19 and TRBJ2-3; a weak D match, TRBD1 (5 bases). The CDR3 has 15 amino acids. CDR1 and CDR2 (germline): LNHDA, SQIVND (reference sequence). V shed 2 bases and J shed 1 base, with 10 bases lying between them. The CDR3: CASSILIQGTDTQYF. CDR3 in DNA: TGTGCCAGTAGTATACTCATACAGGGCACAGATACGCAGTATTTT.

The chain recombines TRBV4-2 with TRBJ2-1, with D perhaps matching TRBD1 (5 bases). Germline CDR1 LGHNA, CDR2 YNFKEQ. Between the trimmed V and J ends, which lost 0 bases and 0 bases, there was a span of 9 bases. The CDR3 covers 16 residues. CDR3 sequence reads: CASSQDPRGSYNEQFF. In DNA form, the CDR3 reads TGTGCCAGCAGCCAAGATCCAAGGGGCTCCTACAATGAGCAGTTCTTC.

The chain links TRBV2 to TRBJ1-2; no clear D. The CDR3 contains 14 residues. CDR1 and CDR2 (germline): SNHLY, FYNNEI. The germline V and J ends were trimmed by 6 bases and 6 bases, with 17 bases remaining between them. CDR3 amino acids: CASSLTPDPNGYTF. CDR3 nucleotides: TGTGCCAGCAGCCTGACACCTGATCCCAATGGCTACACCTTC. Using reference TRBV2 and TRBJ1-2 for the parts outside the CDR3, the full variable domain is EPEVTQTPSHQVTQMGQEVILRCVPISNHLYFYWYRQILGQKVEFLVSFYNNEISEKSEIFDDQFSVERPDGSNFTLKIRSTKLEDSAMYFCASSLTPDPNGYTFGSGTRLTVV.

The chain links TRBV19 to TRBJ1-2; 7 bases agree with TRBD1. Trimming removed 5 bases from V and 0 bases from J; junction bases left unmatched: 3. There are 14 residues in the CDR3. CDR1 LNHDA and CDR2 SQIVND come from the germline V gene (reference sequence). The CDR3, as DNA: TGTGCCAGTAGTGTTGACAGGGCTAACTATGGCTACACCTTC. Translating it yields CASSVDRANYGYTF. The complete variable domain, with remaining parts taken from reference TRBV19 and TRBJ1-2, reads DGGITQSPKYLFRKEGQNVTLSCEQNLNHDAMYWYRQDPGQGLRLIYYSQIVNDFQKGDIAEGYSVSREKKESFPLTVTSAQKNPTAFYLCASSVDRANYGYTFGSGTRLTVV.

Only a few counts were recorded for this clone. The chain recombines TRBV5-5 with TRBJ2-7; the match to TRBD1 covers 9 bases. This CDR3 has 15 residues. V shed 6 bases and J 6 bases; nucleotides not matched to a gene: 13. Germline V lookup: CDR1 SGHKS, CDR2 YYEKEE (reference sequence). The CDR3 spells CASTPRQGVSGEQYF. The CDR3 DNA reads TGTGCCAGCACCCCAAGACAGGGGGTATCTGGCGAGCAGTACTTC.

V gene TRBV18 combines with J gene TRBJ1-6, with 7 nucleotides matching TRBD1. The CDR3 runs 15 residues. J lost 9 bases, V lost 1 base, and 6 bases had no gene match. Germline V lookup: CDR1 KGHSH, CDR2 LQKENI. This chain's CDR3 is CASSPLGTVGSPLHF. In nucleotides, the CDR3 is TGTGCCAGCTCACCACTGGGGACAGTGGGTTCACCCCTCCACTTT.

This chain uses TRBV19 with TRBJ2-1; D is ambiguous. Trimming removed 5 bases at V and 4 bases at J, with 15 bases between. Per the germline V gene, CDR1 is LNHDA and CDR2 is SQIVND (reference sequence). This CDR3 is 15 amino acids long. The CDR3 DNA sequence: TGTGCCAGTAGTGCCTCACAGACCTTTTACAATGAGCAGTTCTTC. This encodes CASSASQTFYNEQFF.

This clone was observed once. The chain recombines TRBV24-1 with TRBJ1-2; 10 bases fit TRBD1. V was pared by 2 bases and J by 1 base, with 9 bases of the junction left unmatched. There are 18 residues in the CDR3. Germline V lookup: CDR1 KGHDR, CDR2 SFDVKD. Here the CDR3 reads CATSDSRTGGLYNYGYTF. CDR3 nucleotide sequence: TGTGCCACCAGTGATTCCCGGACAGGGGGTTTATATAACTATGGCTACACCTTC.